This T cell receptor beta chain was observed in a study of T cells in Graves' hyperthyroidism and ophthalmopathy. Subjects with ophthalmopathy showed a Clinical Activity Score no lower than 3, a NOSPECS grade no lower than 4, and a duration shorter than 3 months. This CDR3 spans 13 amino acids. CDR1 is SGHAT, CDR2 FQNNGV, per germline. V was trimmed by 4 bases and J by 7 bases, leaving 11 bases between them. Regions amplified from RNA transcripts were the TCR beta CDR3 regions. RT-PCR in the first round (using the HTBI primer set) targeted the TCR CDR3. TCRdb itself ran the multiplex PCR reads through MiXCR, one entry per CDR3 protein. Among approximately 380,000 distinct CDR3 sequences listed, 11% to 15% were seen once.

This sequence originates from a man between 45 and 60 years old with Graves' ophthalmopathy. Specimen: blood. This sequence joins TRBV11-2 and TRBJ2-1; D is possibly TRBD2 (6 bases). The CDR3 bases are TGTGCCAGCAGCTCGGGACTTAGGAATGAGCAGTTCTTC. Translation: CASSSGLRNEQFF.